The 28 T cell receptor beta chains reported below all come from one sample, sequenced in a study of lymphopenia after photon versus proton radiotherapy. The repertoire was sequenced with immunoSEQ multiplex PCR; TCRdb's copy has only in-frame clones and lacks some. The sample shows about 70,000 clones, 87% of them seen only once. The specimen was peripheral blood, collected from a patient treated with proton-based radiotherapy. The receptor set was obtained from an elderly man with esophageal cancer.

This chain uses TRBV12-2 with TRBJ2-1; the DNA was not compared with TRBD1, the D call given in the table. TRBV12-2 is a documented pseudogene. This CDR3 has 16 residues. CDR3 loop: CASRLVANPDYNEQFF. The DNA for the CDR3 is TGTGCAAGTCGCTTAGTGGCCAACCCCGATTACAATGAGCAGTTCTTC.

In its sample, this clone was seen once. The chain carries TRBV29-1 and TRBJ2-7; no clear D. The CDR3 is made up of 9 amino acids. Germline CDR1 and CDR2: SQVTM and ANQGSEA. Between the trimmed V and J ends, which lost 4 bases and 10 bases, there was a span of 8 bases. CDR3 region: CSVGPPQYF. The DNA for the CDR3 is TGCAGCGTTGGCCCTCCCCAGTACTTC.

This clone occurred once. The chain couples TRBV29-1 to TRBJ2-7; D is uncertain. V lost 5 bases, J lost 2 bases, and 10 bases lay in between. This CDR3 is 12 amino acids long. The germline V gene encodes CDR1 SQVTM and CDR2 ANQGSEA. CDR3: CSVTDGPYEQYF. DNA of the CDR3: TGCAGCGTTACCGACGGACCCTACGAGCAGTACTTC.

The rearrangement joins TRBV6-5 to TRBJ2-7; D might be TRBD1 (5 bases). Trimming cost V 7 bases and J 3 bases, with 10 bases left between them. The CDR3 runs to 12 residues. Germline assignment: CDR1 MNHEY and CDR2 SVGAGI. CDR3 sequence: CASKQGYYEQYF. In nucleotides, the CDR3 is TGTGCCAGCAAGCAGGGTTACTACGAGCAGTACTTC.

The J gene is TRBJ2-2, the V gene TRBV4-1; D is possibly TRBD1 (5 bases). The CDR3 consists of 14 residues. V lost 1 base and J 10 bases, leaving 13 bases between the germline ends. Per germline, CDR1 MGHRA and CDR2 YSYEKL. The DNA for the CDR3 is TGCGCCAGCAGCCAAGTTTGGGGCAGACAGGAGCTGTTTTTT. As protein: CASSQVWGRQELFF.

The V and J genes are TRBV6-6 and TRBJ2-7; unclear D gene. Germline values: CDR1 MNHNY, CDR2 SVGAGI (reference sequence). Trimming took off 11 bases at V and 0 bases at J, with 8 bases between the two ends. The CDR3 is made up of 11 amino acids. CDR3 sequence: CAVESSYEQYF. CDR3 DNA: TGTGCCGTCGAGAGCTCCTACGAGCAGTACTTC.

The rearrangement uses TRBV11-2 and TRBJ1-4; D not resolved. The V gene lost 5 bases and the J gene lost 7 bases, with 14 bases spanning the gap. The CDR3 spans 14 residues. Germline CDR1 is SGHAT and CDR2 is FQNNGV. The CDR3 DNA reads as TGTGCCAGCAGCCTGGGCCGGTTTGTTGAAAAACTGTTTTTT. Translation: CASSLGRFVEKLFF.

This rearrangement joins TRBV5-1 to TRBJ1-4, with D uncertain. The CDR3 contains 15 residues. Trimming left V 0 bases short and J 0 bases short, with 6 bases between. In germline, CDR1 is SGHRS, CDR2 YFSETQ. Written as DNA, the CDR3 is TGCGCCAGCAGCTTGGGCGGAGCAACTAATGAAAAACTGTTTTTT. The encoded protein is CASSLGGATNEKLFF.

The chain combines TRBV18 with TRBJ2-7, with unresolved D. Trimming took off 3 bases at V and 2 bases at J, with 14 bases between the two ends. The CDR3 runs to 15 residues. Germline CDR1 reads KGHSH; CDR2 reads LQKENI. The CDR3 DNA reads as TGTGCCAGCTCACCCGACACTGCCCCTACCTACGAGCAGTACTTC. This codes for CASSPDTAPTYEQYF.

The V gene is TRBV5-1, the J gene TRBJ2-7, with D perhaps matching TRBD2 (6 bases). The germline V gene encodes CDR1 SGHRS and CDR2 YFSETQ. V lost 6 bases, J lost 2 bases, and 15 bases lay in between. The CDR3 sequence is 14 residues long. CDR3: CASTPRGRAYEQYF. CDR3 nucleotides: TGCGCCAGCACTCCACGGGGGAGAGCCTACGAGCAGTACTTC.

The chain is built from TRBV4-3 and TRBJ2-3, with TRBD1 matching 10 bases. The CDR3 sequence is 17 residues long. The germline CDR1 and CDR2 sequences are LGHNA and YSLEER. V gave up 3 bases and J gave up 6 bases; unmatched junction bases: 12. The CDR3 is CASSQAPRQGAKDTQYF. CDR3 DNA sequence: TGCGCCAGCAGCCAGGCCCCGCGACAGGGGGCGAAGGATACGCAGTATTTT.

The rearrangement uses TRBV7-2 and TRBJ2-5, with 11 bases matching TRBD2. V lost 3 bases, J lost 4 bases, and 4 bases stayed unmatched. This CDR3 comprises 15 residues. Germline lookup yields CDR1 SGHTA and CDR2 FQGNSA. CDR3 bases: TGTGCCAGCAGCTTGACTGGACTAGCGGGAGAGACCCAGTACTTC. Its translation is CASSLTGLAGETQYF.

CDR3 nucleotides: TGTGCCATCAGTGGAGTTAGCGGGAGAGAGACCCAGTACTTC. Translated, it gives CAISGVSGRETQYF. The chain couples TRBV10-3 to TRBJ2-5; 9 positions agree with TRBD2. With 4 bases clipped from V and 4 bases from J, the junction kept 4 bases outside the gene matches. Germline CDR1 is ENHRY and CDR2 is SYGVKD. This CDR3 is built from 14 residues.

CDR3 residues: CASHLGDGGPSGNTIYF. CDR3 nucleotide sequence: TGTGCCAGCCATTTGGGCGATGGGGGACCCTCTGGAAACACCATATATTTT. The chain recombines TRBV28 with TRBJ1-3; D might be TRBD1 (5 bases). The CDR3 runs to 17 residues. Trimming cost V 8 bases and J 0 bases, with 20 bases left between them. Germline assignment: CDR1 MDHEN and CDR2 SYDVKM.

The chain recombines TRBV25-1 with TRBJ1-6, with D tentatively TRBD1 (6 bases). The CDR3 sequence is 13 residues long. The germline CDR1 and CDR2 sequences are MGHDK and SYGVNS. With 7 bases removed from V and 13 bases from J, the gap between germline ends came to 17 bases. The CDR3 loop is CASTVTGSSPLHF. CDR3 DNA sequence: TGTGCCAGCACTGTAACAGGGAGCTCGCCCCTCCACTTT.

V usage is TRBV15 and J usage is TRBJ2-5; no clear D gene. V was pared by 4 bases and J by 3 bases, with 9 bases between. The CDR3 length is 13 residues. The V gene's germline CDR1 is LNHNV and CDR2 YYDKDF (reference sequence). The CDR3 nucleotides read TGTGCCACCAGCATAGACTCAGAAGAGACCCAGTACTTC. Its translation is CATSIDSEETQYF.

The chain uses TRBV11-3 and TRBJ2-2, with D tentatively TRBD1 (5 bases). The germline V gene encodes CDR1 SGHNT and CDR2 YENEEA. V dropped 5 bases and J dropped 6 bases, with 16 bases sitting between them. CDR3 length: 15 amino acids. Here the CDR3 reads CASSIGQGGSGELFF. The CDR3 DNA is TGTGCCAGCAGCATAGGGCAGGGTGGTTCCGGGGAGCTGTTTTTT. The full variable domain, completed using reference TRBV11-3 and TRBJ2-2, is EAGVVQSPRYKIIEKKQPVAFWCNPISGHNTLYWYLQNLGQGPELLIRYENEEAVDDSQLPKDRFSAERLKGVDSTLKIQPAELGDSAVYLCASSIGQGGSGELFFGEGSRLTVL.

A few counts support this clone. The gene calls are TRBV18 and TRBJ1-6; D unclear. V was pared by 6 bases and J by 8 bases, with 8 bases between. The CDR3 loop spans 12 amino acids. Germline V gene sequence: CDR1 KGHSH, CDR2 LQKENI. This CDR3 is CASSKGDSPLHF. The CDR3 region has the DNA TGTGCCAGCTCGAAGGGCGATTCACCCCTCCACTTT. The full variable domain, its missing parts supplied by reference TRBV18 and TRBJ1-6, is NAGVMQNPRHLVRRRGQEARLRCSPMKGHSHVYWYRQLPEEGLKFMVYLQKENIIDESGMPKERFSAEFPKEGPSILRIQQVVRGDSAAYFCASSKGDSPLHFGNGTRLTVT.

CDR3 in amino acids: CASSLGLGGYEQFF. The CDR3 nucleotides read TGTGCCAGCAGTTTAGGCCTTGGGGGGTATGAGCAGTTCTTC. V and J are TRBV28 and TRBJ2-1, with TRBD2 as a possible D gene (6 bases). Germline V gene sequence: CDR1 MDHEN, CDR2 SYDVKM. This CDR3 is built from 14 residues. Trimming cost V 2 bases and J 8 bases, with 13 bases left between them.

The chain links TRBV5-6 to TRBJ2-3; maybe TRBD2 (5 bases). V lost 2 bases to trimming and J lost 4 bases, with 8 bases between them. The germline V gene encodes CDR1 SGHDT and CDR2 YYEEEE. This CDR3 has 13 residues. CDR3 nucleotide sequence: TGTGCCAGCAGCTTAGAGGGTTCAGATACGCAGTATTTT. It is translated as CASSLEGSDTQYF.

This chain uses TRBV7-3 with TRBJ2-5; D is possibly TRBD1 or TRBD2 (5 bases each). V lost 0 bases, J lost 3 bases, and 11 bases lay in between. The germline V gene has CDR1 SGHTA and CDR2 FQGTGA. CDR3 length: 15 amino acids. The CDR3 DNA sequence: TGTGCCAGCAGCTTAACCGGGACGGTGAAAGAGACCCAGTACTTC. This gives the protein CASSLTGTVKETQYF.

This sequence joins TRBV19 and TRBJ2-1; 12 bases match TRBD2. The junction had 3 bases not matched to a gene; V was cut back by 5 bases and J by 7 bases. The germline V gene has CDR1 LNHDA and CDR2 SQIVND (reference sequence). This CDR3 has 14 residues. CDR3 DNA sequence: TGTGCCAGTAGTCTAGCGGGGGGGAGGAATGAGCAGTTCTTC. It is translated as CASSLAGGRNEQFF. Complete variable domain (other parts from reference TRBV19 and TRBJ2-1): DGGITQSPKYLFRKEGQNVTLSCEQNLNHDAMYWYRQDPGQGLRLIYYSQIVNDFQKGDIAEGYSVSREKKESFPLTVTSAQKNPTAFYLCASSLAGGRNEQFFGPGTRLTVL.

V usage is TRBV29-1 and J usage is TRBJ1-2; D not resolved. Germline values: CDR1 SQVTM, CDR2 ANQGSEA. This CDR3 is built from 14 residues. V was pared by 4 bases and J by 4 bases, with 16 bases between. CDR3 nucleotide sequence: TGCAGCGTTGTCGGCGATGGGTCCTCCTATGGCTACACCTTC. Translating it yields CSVVGDGSSYGYTF.

CDR3 coding DNA: TGTGCCAGTAGTCGTCAGGGGAGACTGGGCACTGAAGCTTTCTTT. This gives the protein CASSRQGRLGTEAFF. The chain combines TRBV19 with TRBJ1-1; D might be TRBD1 (6 bases). Trimming cost V 5 bases and J 4 bases, with 17 bases left between them. This CDR3 contains 15 residues. Germline CDR1 reads LNHDA; CDR2 reads SQIVND (reference sequence).

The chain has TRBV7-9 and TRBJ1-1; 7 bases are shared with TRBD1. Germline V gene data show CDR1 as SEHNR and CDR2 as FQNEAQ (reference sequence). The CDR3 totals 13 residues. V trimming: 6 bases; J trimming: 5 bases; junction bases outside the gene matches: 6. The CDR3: CASSPRQGTEAFF. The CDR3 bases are TGTGCCAGCAGTCCACGACAGGGTACTGAAGCTTTCTTT.

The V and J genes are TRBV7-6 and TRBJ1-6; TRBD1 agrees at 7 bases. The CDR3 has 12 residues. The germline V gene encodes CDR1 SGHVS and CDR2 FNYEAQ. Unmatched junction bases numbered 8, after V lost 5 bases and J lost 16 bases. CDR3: CASSNGTVKLHF. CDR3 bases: TGTGCCAGCAGCAACGGGACAGTAAAGCTCCACTTT.

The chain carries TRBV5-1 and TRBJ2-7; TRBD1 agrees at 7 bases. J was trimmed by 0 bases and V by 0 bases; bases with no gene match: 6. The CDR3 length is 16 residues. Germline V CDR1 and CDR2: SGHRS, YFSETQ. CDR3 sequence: CASSLVGAGGSYEQYF. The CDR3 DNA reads TGCGCCAGCAGCTTGGTGGGGGCAGGGGGCTCCTACGAGCAGTACTTC.

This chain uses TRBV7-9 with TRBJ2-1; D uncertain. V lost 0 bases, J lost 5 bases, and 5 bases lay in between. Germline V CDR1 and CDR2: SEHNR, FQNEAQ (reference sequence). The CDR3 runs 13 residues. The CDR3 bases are TGTGCCAGCAGCTTAGCGGTTCACAATGAGCAGTTCTTC. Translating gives CASSLAVHNEQFF.